This T cell receptor (beta chain) was profiled in a study of blood T cell repertoires in COVID-19. Using immunoSEQ multiplex PCR, the repertoire was profiled, and TCRdb retains in-frame clones only, with some absent. The profile covers approximately 480,000 clones, with roughly 87% appearing a single time and roughly 0.7% taken by the ten largest. The ends were cut back, 0 bases at V and 8 bases at J, with 8 bases in the middle. The CDR3 covers 12 residues. Germline V gives CDR1 SGHDT, CDR2 YYEEEE. The chain joins TRBV5-6 to TRBJ1-1; no clear D gene. The sample taken for sequencing was PBMCs or T cells enriched from blood (not recorded which). The origin of this receptor is a woman aged 18-35 years who had recovered from COVID-19. CDR3 nucleotides: TGTGCCAGCAGCTTGGTCCTATCAGAAGCTTTCTTT. This translates into CASSLVLSEAFF.